This passage covers 17 T cell receptor beta chains from one sample sequenced in a study of shared clonotypes between healthy human individuals. Sequencing used immunoSEQ multiplex PCR; TCRdb keeps in-frame clones, though not all of them. In the table there are over a million clones, around 78% of which are singletons. Specimen: memory CD4+ T cells from PBMCs. Specified subset: CD45RA-negative fraction. Source of these receptors: a man aged 18 to 35 in good health. Some clones in this sample may be carry-over from other donors' samples.

As regards this clone: The identical CDR3 is also encoded by other nucleotide sequences in the sample. The chain combines TRBV28 with TRBJ1-2, with unresolved D. The germline gives CDR1 MDHEN, CDR2 SYDVKM. The CDR3 covers 12 residues. V dropped 2 bases and J dropped 4 bases, with 5 bases sitting between them. The CDR3 here is CASSLGPYGYTF. Written as DNA, the CDR3 is TGTGCCAGCAGTTTAGGACCCTATGGCTACACCTTC.

This clone came up a few times. The chain uses TRBV30 and TRBJ1-1, with D tentatively TRBD1 (5 bases). CDR3 length equals 12 residues. V lost 4 bases and J 8 bases, leaving 14 bases between the germline ends. CDR1 and CDR2 (germline): GTSNPN, SVGIG (reference sequence). DNA of the CDR3: TGTGCCTGGAATGGGCGGGGGGGAGAAGCTTTCTTT. This gives the protein CAWNGRGGEAFF.

Notes on this clone: A much larger clonotype is one base distant, so this may be a read error. This same CDR3 is encoded by further DNA sequences in the sample. The chain uses TRBV30 and TRBJ2-2; D not certain. The germline V gene has CDR1 GTSNPN and CDR2 SVGIG (reference sequence). There are 12 residues in the CDR3. Trimming cost V 0 bases and J 6 bases, with 5 bases left between them. The CDR3 DNA reads as TGTGCCTGGAGTGTAGGGTCCGGGGAGCTGTTTTTT. This encodes CAWSVGSGELFF. The full variable domain, in which reference TRBV30 and TRBJ2-2 provide the parts outside the CDR3, is SQTIHQWPATLVQPVGSPLSLECTVEGTSNPNLYWYRQAAGRGLQLLFYSVGIGQISSEVPQNLSASRPQDRQFILSSKKLLLSDSGFYLCAWSVGSGELFFGEGSRLTVL.

This chain connects TRBV6-6 to TRBJ2-3; D is perhaps TRBD2 (5 bases). Germline V lookup: CDR1 MNHNY, CDR2 SVGAGI (reference sequence). CDR3 length equals 14 residues. V was shortened by 3 bases and J by 4 bases, with 11 bases between the two germline ends. The CDR3 sequence: CASSYRDVADTQYF. The CDR3 nucleotides are TGTGCCAGCAGTTATCGGGATGTTGCAGATACGCAGTATTTT.

The CDR3 sequence is CASSPRGGEQEKLFF. The DNA of the CDR3 is TGTGCCAGCTCACCTCGTGGCGGGGAGCAGGAAAAACTGTTTTTT. The chain recombines TRBV18 with TRBJ1-4; D remains unclear. The germline V gene has CDR1 KGHSH and CDR2 LQKENI. The CDR3 is made up of 15 amino acids. V dropped 3 bases and J dropped 8 bases, with 16 bases sitting between them.

The chain joins TRBV6-5 to TRBJ2-2, with TRBD2 identical over 7 bases. The V gene's germline CDR1 is MNHEY and CDR2 SVGAGI. The J segment lost 5 bases and the V segment lost 5 bases, leaving 5 bases of the junction unmatched. CDR3 length: 14 amino acids. The CDR3 protein is CASSNPGRTGELFF. The CDR3 DNA sequence: TGTGCCAGCAGTAACCCCGGGAGGACCGGGGAGCTGTTTTTT.

This chain connects TRBV29-1 to TRBJ2-3; TRBD2 agrees at 11 bases. The CDR3 extends over 15 amino acids. Germline values: CDR1 SQVTM, CDR2 ANQGSEA. V lost 7 bases, J lost 2 bases, and 8 bases stayed unmatched. The DNA of the CDR3 is TGCAGCGCCGGGGGGACTAGCGGTTTCACAGATACGCAGTATTTT. Amino acids: CSAGGTSGFTDTQYF.

The chain combines TRBV6-1 with TRBJ1-3; no firm D call. The CDR3 covers 13 residues. Trimming cost V 3 bases and J 0 bases, with 3 bases left between them. Germline V gives CDR1 MNHNS, CDR2 SASEGT. CDR3 in DNA: TGTGCCAGCAGTGACTTCTCTGGAAACACCATATATTTT. It encodes CASSDFSGNTIYF.

This clone was counted at least ten times. The chain links TRBV7-9 to TRBJ1-1, with TRBD1 as a possible D gene (6 bases). The germline V and J ends were trimmed by 4 bases and 4 bases, with 13 bases remaining between them. Germline values: CDR1 SEHNR, CDR2 FQNEAQ (reference sequence). This CDR3 contains 14 residues. The CDR3 DNA reads as TGTGCCAGCAGCTCGAGGGGGTTCGGCACTGAAGCTTTCTTT. This encodes CASSSRGFGTEAFF.

CDR3 sequence (DNA): TGTGCCAGCAGCTTAGGACAGAACGAGCAGTACTTC. It encodes CASSLGQNEQYF. The V gene is TRBV7-2, the J gene TRBJ2-7; D is possibly TRBD1 (5 bases). Germline V CDR1 and CDR2: SGHTA, FQGNSA. The germline V and J ends were trimmed by 1 base and 5 bases, with 6 bases remaining between them. This CDR3 is 12 amino acids long.

DNA for the CDR3: TGCGCCAGCAGCGTCCAACAGGGCCAATCGTCAAGTGAGCAGTTCTTC. Amino acids: CASSVQQGQSSSEQFF. The chain recombines TRBV5-1 with TRBJ2-1; D is perhaps TRBD1 (6 bases). V was cut by 4 bases and J by 9 bases, with 23 bases left in between. The CDR3 contains 16 residues. CDR1 is SGHRS and CDR2 is YFSETQ in the germline V gene.

This chain links TRBV4-3 with TRBJ2-2; TRBD2 aligns across 10 bases. The CDR3 is made up of 17 amino acids. Germline V gives CDR1 LGHNA, CDR2 YSLEER. V lost 1 base and J lost 6; bases outside the gene matches: 8. The CDR3 spells CASSQGTLAGDPGELFF. Here the CDR3 DNA reads TGCGCCAGCAGCCAAGGGACTCTAGCGGGAGATCCCGGGGAGCTGTTTTTT.

V usage is TRBV7-3 and J usage is TRBJ2-3; D tentatively fits TRBD1 or TRBD2 (5 bases each). Trimming took off 3 bases at V and 0 bases at J, with 13 bases between the two ends. CDR1 and CDR2 from the germline V gene are SGHTA and FQGTGA. This CDR3 has 16 residues. The CDR3 region is CASSLVGTLSTDTQYF. In DNA, the CDR3 is TGTGCCAGCAGCTTGGTGGGGACGCTGAGCACAGATACGCAGTATTTT.

In this sample, this clone turned up once. The rearrangement joins TRBV11-2 to TRBJ2-7; 7 nucleotides agree with TRBD1. The CDR3 covers 14 residues. Germline CDR1 and CDR2: SGHAT and FQNNGV. V lost 5 bases and J lost 3; bases outside the gene matches: 7. The CDR3 sequence: CASSTDGTVYEQYF. The CDR3 coding sequence is TGTGCCAGCAGCACCGACGGGACAGTCTACGAGCAGTACTTC.

This chain joins TRBV19 and TRBJ1-1; D is undetermined. The germline V and J ends were trimmed by 0 bases and 5 bases, with 16 bases remaining between them. Germline CDR1 is LNHDA and CDR2 is SQIVND (reference sequence). The CDR3 consists of 16 residues. The CDR3 nucleotides are TGTGCCAGTAGTATAGAGCGGCAGGTCCGAGGAACTGAAGCTTTCTTT. This translates into CASSIERQVRGTEAFF.

The chain couples TRBV6-6 to TRBJ2-1; D gene unclear. Germline V CDR1 and CDR2: MNHNY, SVGAGI (reference sequence). Trimming removed 5 bases at V and 1 base at J, with 9 bases between. The CDR3 sequence is 14 residues long. As DNA, the CDR3 is TGTGCCAGCAGTCCTACCCGGTCCTACAATGAGCAGTTCTTC. Its translation is CASSPTRSYNEQFF.

The chain uses TRBV7-9 and TRBJ2-1; 10 bases match TRBD2. The V and J ends lost 4 bases and 7 bases, in that order; junction bases with no gene match: 7. The CDR3 runs to 15 residues. Germline CDR1 SEHNR, CDR2 FQNEAQ (reference sequence). The CDR3 region is CASSSQREGRNEQFF. The CDR3 DNA is TGTGCCAGCAGCTCTCAGCGGGAGGGAAGGAATGAGCAGTTCTTC.